The clone carrying this T cell receptor (beta chain) was seen a handful of times. The CDR3 is made up of 12 amino acids. From germline, CDR1 is WSHSY and CDR2 SAAADI. V shed 2 bases and J shed 5 bases, with 6 bases lying between them. The data were taken from a study of identical twins. Template switching created a universal primer site, and the cDNA included unique molecular identifiers. TCRdb itself ran the 5' RACE reads through MiXCR, one entry per CDR3 protein. The sample lists some 570,000 distinct CDR3 sequences; 20% to 25% were seen once. This sample also belongs to another study, concerning yellow fever vaccine responses in identical twins.

The receptor's source is a woman in her late teens or twenties in good health. The chain has TRBV10-2 and TRBJ1-2; D may be TRBD1 (5 bases). Material: CD4+ T cells sorted from blood. The CDR3 is CASSEQGYGYTF. CDR3 DNA sequence: TGCGCCAGCAGTGAGCAGGGTTATGGCTACACCTTC.